A selection of T cell receptor beta chains follows, all from one sample in a study of blood T cell repertoires in COVID-19. Profiling relied on immunoSEQ multiplex PCR, and the TCRdb table lists in-frame clones only, not all of them. The sample lists 90,000 to 130,000 clones, less than 85% occurring once. The sequencing sample was made of peripheral blood. Receptor source: a woman in her thirties or forties with acute or convalescent COVID-19. Both conserved end residues are part of each CDR3. Each record gives: CDR3 length, J gene, clone size, V gene, D gene, CDR3 protein, CDR3 DNA. The D gene is left open where the match is weak. Size tells how often a clone was seen (once, few, many) or the class of an expanded clone, and some rows leave it out.

>19|TRBJ2-6|NA|TRBV18|NA
CASSPLSVTDTSGANVLTF
TGTGCCAGCTCACCACTCTCAGTTACGGACACCTCTGGGGCCAACGTCCTGACTTTC
>16|TRBJ2-1|NA|TRBV11-3|TRBD2
CASSLAQSGGLNEQFF
TGTGCCAGCAGCTTAGCCCAAAGCGGGGGGCTCAATGAGCAGTTCTTC
>17|TRBJ1-4|NA|TRBV28|TRBD1
CASSFPHQGATNEKLFF
TGTGCCAGCAGTTTCCCGCACCAGGGGGCGACTAATGAAAAACTGTTTTTT
>14|TRBJ1-1|once|TRBV19|NA
CASSIDWGRPEAFF
TGTGCCAGTAGTATCGACTGGGGCAGGCCTGAAGCTTTCTTT
>15|TRBJ2-3|NA|TRBV3-1/TRBV3-2|NA
CASSQDPGVTDTQYF
TGTGCCAGCAGCCAAGACCCGGGAGTCACAGATACGCAGTATTTT
>15|TRBJ1-1|few|TRBV29-1|TRBD1
CSVLGTGGSGTEAFF
TGCAGCGTTCTGGGGACAGGGGGCTCGGGCACTGAAGCTTTCTTT
>14|TRBJ1-5|NA|TRBV30|NA
CAWSVKGSNQPQHF
TGTGCCTGGAGTGTAAAGGGGAGCAATCAGCCCCAGCATTTT
>14|TRBJ1-2|NA|TRBV28|NA
CASSAKLREVGYTF
TGTGCCAGCAGTGCTAAACTCAGGGAAGTTGGCTACACCTTC
>15|TRBJ1-5|NA|TRBV2|TRBD1
CASSDIQGAYQPQHF
TGTGCCAGCAGTGACATCCAGGGGGCTTATCAGCCCCAGCATTTT
>15|TRBJ1-6|NA|TRBV30|NA
CAWSDGQLNNSPLHF
TGTGCCTGGAGTGACGGACAGCTGAATAATTCACCCCTCCACTTT
>18|TRBJ2-3|NA|TRBV5-1|TRBD2
CASSPELAGSSSTDTQYF
TGCGCCAGCAGCCCAGAGCTAGCGGGGAGTTCTAGCACAGATACGCAGTATTTT
>15|TRBJ1-5|NA|TRBV6-1|NA
CASSEMGQGRQPQHF
TGTGCCAGCAGTGAAATGGGGCAGGGGCGACAGCCCCAGCATTTT
>15|TRBJ2-5|NA|TRBV5-4|TRBD2
CASSPGTSGGETQYF
TGTGCCAGCAGCCCTGGGACTAGCGGGGGGGAGACCCAGTACTTC
>14|TRBJ1-5|many|TRBV5-6|NA
CASNRWGGNQPQHF
TGTGCCAGCAACCGGTGGGGGGGCAATCAGCCCCAGCATTTT
>13|TRBJ1-1|NA|TRBV13|TRBD1
CASSRLTGAEAFF
TGTGCCAGCAGCCGCCTGACAGGGGCGGAAGCTTTCTTT
>13|TRBJ2-1|NA|TRBV10-3|NA
CAITSGMDNEQFF
TGTGCCATCACGTCAGGGATGGACAATGAGCAGTTCTTC
>13|TRBJ2-3|NA|TRBV6-5|NA
CASSPTPGDTQYF
TGTGCCAGCAGTCCTACGCCAGGGGATACGCAGTATTTT
>14|TRBJ1-1|NA|TRBV11-2|NA
CASSLDLGGTEAFF
TGTGCCAGCAGCTTAGATCTGGGAGGGACCGAAGCTTTCTTT
>13|TRBJ2-5|NA|TRBV7-2|NA
CASSSGLYGTQYF
TGTGCCAGCAGCTCGGGACTCTACGGGACCCAGTACTTC
>13|TRBJ2-1|NA|TRBV5-1|NA
CASSLDGWNEQFF
TGCGCCAGCAGCTTAGACGGGTGGAATGAGCAGTTCTTC
>15|TRBJ1-2|NA|TRBV11-2|TRBD1
CASSPRTGTSVGYTF
TGTGCCAGCAGCCCTAGGACAGGTACATCGGTTGGCTACACCTTC
>14|TRBJ1-4|few|TRBV7-9|TRBD1
CASSRDRDYEKLFF
TGTGCCAGCAGCCGTGACAGGGACTATGAAAAACTGTTTTTT
>13|TRBJ1-4|NA|TRBV28|NA
CASSFATNEKLFF
TGTGCCAGCAGTTTCGCGACAAATGAAAAACTGTTTTTT
>12|TRBJ2-1|once|TRBV9|NA
CASSDPRNEQFF
TGTGCCAGCAGCGACCCCAGGAATGAGCAGTTCTTC
>14|TRBJ1-6|once|TRBV18|NA
CASSLSRQDSPLHF
TGTGCCAGCTCTCTGAGCCGACAGGATTCACCCCTCCACTTT
>16|TRBJ2-7|NA|TRBV7-2|TRBD2
CASSPRGSGGGYEQYF
TGTGCCAGCAGCCCCCGAGGTAGCGGGGGCGGGTACGAGCAGTACTTC
>11|TRBJ1-1|once|TRBV19|NA
CASIHGTEAFF
TGTGCCAGTATCCACGGGACTGAAGCTTTCTTT
>19|TRBJ2-6|many|TRBV24-1|TRBD2
CATSVAGTSPSSGANVLTF
TGTGCCACCAGTGTAGCGGGAACAAGTCCTTCCTCTGGGGCCAACGTCCTGACTTTC
>15|TRBJ1-5|once|TRBV19|NA
CASRPPGLTNQPQHF
TGTGCCAGTAGACCCCCAGGGCTCACAAATCAGCCCCAGCATTTT
>14|TRBJ1-5|NA|TRBV5-5|NA
CASSSMTGNQPQHF
TGTGCCAGCAGCTCGATGACAGGCAATCAGCCCCAGCATTTT
>15|TRBJ1-2|NA|TRBV4-3|TRBD1
CASSATGQEWYGYTF
TGCGCCAGCAGCGCAACGGGACAGGAGTGGTATGGCTACACCTTC
>15|TRBJ1-6|NA|TRBV27|NA
CASSANAYHNSPLHF
TGTGCCAGCAGTGCGAACGCTTACCATAATTCACCCCTCCACTTT
>11|TRBJ2-7|NA|TRBV2|NA
CASSVDNEQYF
TGTGCCAGCAGTGTCGACAACGAGCAGTACTTC
>15|TRBJ2-1|NA|TRBV7-6|NA
CASSSRVAGNNEQFF
TGTGCCAGCAGCTCCCGAGTGGCCGGGAACAATGAGCAGTTCTTC
>15|TRBJ1-6|NA|TRBV7-2|TRBD1
CASSSGQGENSPLHF
TGTGCCAGCAGCTCCGGACAGGGTGAAAATTCACCCCTCCACTTT
>15|TRBJ2-7|NA|TRBV7-3|TRBD1
CASSPRGGQGYEQYF
TGTGCCAGCAGCCCCCGTGGGGGACAGGGCTACGAGCAGTACTTC
>16|TRBJ2-2|NA|TRBV5-1|TRBD1
CASSAAGTGLAGELFF
TGCGCCAGCAGCGCCGCCGGGACAGGGTTGGCCGGGGAGCTGTTTTTT
>17|TRBJ2-1|NA|TRBV15|NA
CATKEGTPTGTYNEQFF
TGTGCCACCAAAGAGGGGACTCCGACAGGGACCTACAATGAGCAGTTCTTC
>14|TRBJ2-4|NA|TRBV5-4|TRBD1
CASSPGQGGNIQYF
TGTGCCAGCAGCCCCGGACAGGGGGGGAACATTCAGTACTTC
>13|TRBJ1-5|NA|TRBV18|NA
CASSGGDNQPQHF
TGTGCCAGCTCAGGGGGGGACAATCAGCCCCAGCATTTT
>14|TRBJ1-3|NA|TRBV7-6|NA
CASSLTESGNTIYF
TGTGCCAGCAGCTTAACGGAGAGCGGAAACACCATATATTTT
>15|TRBJ1-5|many|TRBV12-1|NA
CASSFGRDSDQPQHF
TGTGCCAGCAGCTTTGGCAGGGATAGTGATCAGCCCCAGCATTTT
>12|TRBJ2-7|NA|TRBV2|TRBD1
CASSTQGWEQYF
TGTGCCAGCAGTACACAGGGGTGGGAGCAGTACTTC
>14|TRBJ2-1|NA|TRBV5-5|NA
CASSGPGRLNEQFF
TGTGCCAGCAGCGGGCCAGGGAGGCTTAATGAGCAGTTCTTC
>15|TRBJ2-5|NA|TRBV6-6|TRBD2
CASSNGGAAGETQYF
TGTGCCAGCAGTAACGGGGGGGCCGCTGGGGAGACCCAGTACTTC